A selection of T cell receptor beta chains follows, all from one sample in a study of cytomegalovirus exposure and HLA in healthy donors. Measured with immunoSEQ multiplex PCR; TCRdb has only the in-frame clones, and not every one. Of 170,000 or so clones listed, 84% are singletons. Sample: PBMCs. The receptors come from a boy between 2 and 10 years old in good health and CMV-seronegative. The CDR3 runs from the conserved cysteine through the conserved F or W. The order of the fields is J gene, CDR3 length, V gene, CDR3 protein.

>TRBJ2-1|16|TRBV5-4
CASSLSPVAGGNEQFF
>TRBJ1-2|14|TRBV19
CASSFPGIDYGYTF
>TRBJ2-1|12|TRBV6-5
CASGKGYNEQFF
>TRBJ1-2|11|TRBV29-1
CSVNRGDGYTF
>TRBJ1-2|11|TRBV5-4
CASTSSGQPAF
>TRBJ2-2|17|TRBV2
CASSESRYGRNTGELFF
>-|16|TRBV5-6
CASSYPGDRSSYEQYF
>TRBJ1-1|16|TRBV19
CASSMIPTGTYTEAFF
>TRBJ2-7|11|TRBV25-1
CASSGSYEQYF
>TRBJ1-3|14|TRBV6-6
CASSYILSGNTIYF
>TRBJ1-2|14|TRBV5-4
CASSLSGTAYGYTF
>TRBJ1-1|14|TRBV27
CASSLDRTNTEAFF
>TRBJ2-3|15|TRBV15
CATSRDRTSAGTQYF
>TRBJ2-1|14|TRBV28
CASSLEGAYNEQFF
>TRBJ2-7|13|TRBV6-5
CASRNGRGYEQYF
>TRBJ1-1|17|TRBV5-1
CASSPERGWYKNTEAFF
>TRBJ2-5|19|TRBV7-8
CASSVDRTSGRWYQETQYF
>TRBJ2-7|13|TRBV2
CASTAGGSYEQYF
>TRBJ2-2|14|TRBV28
CASHLGRNTGELFF
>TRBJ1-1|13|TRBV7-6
CASSSGMGTEAFF
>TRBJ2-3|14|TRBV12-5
CASGSSGNTDTQYF
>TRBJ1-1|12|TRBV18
CASSTGDTEAFF
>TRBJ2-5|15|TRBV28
CASRPGLAGQETQYF
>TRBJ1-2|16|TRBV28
CASSLTGGRGLNGYTF
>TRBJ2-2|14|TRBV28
CASSSAGADGELFF
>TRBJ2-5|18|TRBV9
CASSVGSGASGSQETQYF
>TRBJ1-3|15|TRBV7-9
CASSLESFSGNTIYF
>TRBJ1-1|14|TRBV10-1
CASTREGGYSEAFF
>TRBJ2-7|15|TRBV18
CASSPGGLSSYEQYF
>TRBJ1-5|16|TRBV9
CASSVSAGGNNQPQHF
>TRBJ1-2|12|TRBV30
CAWSLEFAPEAF
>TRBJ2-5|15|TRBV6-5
CASSVDRGRQETQYF
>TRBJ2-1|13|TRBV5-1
CASSLAGVYEQFF
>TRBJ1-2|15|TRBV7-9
CASSPRTGWKNGYTF
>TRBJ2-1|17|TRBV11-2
CASSLDPRLAGDNEQFF
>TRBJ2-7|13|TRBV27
CASSYGQGYEQYF
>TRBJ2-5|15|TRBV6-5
CASSFGQGGAETQYF
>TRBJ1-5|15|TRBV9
CASSADTFSNQPQHF
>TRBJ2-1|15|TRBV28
CASSLPSLAGAELFF
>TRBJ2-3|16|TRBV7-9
CASSLGLAGSTDTQYF
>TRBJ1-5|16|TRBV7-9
CASSLAVGSSNQPQHF
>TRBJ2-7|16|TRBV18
CASSPLIAQGRYEQYF
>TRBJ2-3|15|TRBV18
CASSPLKTSTDTQYF
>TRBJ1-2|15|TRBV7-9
CASSLAWGDGYGYTF
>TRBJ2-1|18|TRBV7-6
CAPTARGVGLATYNEQFF
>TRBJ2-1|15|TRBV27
CASSLRQGSYNEQFF
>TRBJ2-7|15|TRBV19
CASSIRRQGGYEQYF
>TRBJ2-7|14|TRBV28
CASSPSLSSYEQYF
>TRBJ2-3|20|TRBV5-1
CASSSGMPGLAGGLPDTQYF
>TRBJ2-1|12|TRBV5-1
CASSSRLSKQFF